The 10 T cell receptor beta chains in this list originate from one sample, sequenced in a study of Ad26.COV2.S vaccination and SARS-CoV-2 variants. Profiling relied on immunoSEQ multiplex PCR, and the TCRdb table lists in-frame clones only, not all of them. In the table there are about 280,000 clones, around 87% of which are singletons. Specified treatment: around 19 received Ad26.COV2.S at low or high dose, single or two shots; a few received placebo; per-sample allocation not given. The samples date from day 63 after the first vaccine or placebo injection. The specimen was peripheral blood, collected in a trial of Ad26.COV2.S vaccine versus placebo. These receptors originate from a person between 18 and 65 years old who received the Ad26.COV2.S COVID-19 vaccine or a placebo.

Only a few counts were recorded for this clone. The chain is built from TRBV5-1 and TRBJ1-3; a possible D gene is TRBD1 (5 bases). There are 14 residues in the CDR3. Trimming took 0 bases from V and 4 from J, leaving 8 bases between them. CDR1 and CDR2 (germline): SGHRS, YFSETQ. CDR3 in DNA: TGCGCCAGCAGCTTGGGGGGGTTCGGAAACACCATATATTTT. Protein sequence: CASSLGGFGNTIYF.

V usage is TRBV19 and J usage is TRBJ1-5; D possibly corresponds to TRBD1 (6 bases). Germline V gene lookup returns CDR1 LNHDA and CDR2 SQIVND (reference sequence). V dropped 3 bases and J dropped 4 bases, with 10 bases sitting between them. The CDR3 has 14 amino acids. The CDR3 sequence: CASSMGQLNQPQHF. The CDR3 DNA follows: TGTGCCAGTAGTATGGGACAATTAAATCAGCCCCAGCATTTT.

In DNA, the CDR3 is TGTGCCAGCAGTCCAACAGGGGTCCTGAACACTGAAGCTTTCTTT. This sequence encodes CASSPTGVLNTEAFF. The genes are TRBV6-5 and TRBJ1-1, with 7 bases lining up with TRBD1. Losses at the gene ends were 5 bases for V and 0 bases for J; bases not matched to a gene: 6. Per germline, CDR1 MNHEY and CDR2 SVGAGI. The CDR3 has 15 amino acids.

The chain has TRBV6-1 and TRBJ2-1; TRBD2 matches at 8 bases. The CDR3 consists of 18 residues. Unmatched junction bases numbered 9, after V lost 2 bases and J lost 0 bases. The germline V gene encodes CDR1 MNHNS and CDR2 SASEGT. The CDR3 DNA sequence: TGTGCCAGCAGTGAACAAGCGGGGGTCCCGAGCTCCTACAATGAGCAGTTCTTC. Its translation is CASSEQAGVPSSYNEQFF.

The chain carries TRBV20-1 and TRBJ2-5; the D call may be TRBD1 or TRBD2 (5 bases each). Germline CDR1 and CDR2: DFQATT and SNEGSKA (reference sequence). The V end lost 3 bases, the J end lost 1 base, and 12 bases lay between the germline ends. CDR3 length: 14 amino acids. CDR3 DNA sequence: TGCAGTGCTAGTAGTCCAGGGACCCAAGAGACCCAGTACTTC. Translating it yields CSASSPGTQETQYF.

This chain links TRBV7-8 with TRBJ1-4; maybe TRBD1 (5 bases). Germline V gene sequence: CDR1 SGHVS, CDR2 FQNEAQ. The CDR3 spans 14 residues. Trimming stripped 4 bases from V and 8 bases from J, with 14 bases between. The CDR3, as DNA: TGTGCCAGCAGCTCAGAGGGGTTTGAAGAAAAACTGTTTTTT. It encodes CASSSEGFEEKLFF.

The chain has TRBV18 and TRBJ2-1; possibly TRBD1 or TRBD2 for D (5 bases each). Trimming left V 6 bases short and J 5 bases short, with 20 bases between. Germline V gives CDR1 KGHSH, CDR2 LQKENI. This CDR3 is 16 amino acids long. The CDR3: CASSLAGPGINNEQFF. The DNA of the CDR3 is TGTGCCAGCTCCCTGGCAGGGCCGGGGATCAACAATGAGCAGTTCTTC.

The gene calls are TRBV9 and TRBJ1-1; 7 bases are shared with TRBD1. The J segment lost 2 bases and the V segment lost 3 bases, leaving 7 bases of the junction unmatched. Germline loops: CDR1 SGDLS, CDR2 YYNGEE. There are 15 residues in the CDR3. The CDR3 sequence is CASSGRQGGNTEAFF. DNA of the CDR3: TGTGCCAGCAGCGGTCGACAGGGAGGCAACACTGAAGCTTTCTTT.

In this sample, this clone turned up a few times. Other DNA sequences in this sample translate to the same CDR3. The chain recombines TRBV7-2 with TRBJ1-1; the D is unclear. V was cut by 2 bases and J by 0 bases, with 4 bases left in between. CDR3 length: 13 amino acids. Germline CDR1 and CDR2: SGHTA and FQGNSA. Here the CDR3 DNA reads TGTGCCAGCAGCTTAAGGATGAACACTGAAGCTTTCTTT. Residues: CASSLRMNTEAFF.

The J gene is TRBJ1-2, the V gene TRBV19; 8 bases fit TRBD1. The J segment lost 7 bases and the V segment lost 5 bases, leaving 6 bases of the junction unmatched. The CDR3 is 13 amino acids. Germline V lookup: CDR1 LNHDA, CDR2 SQIVND (reference sequence). The CDR3 DNA is TGTGCCAGTAGTCAGGGGGCGCTTACTGGCTACACCTTC. Translation: CASSQGALTGYTF.